The 16 T cell receptor beta chains listed next were all sequenced from one sample in a study of regulatory T cells in long-lasting Graves disease. iRepertoire HTBI primers and Arm-PCR of CDR3 regions built TCR beta libraries. TCRdb reanalysed the multiplex PCR reads using MiXCR and keeps one entry per CDR3 protein. The table has about 540,000 distinct CDR3 sequences, roughly 14% seen once. Sample time point: newly diagnosed GD, antithyroid drugs for less than 3 months. RNA from PBMCs was the source of the TCR library. This sample also belongs to another study, concerning T cells in Graves' hyperthyroidism and ophthalmopathy.

Sequencing used peripheral blood mononuclear cells (PBMCs), obtained at new diagnosis, from a patient treated with antithyroid drugs. The receptors were sampled from a man under 40 with Graves disease.

This clonotype was found many times. This chain uses TRBV24-1 with TRBJ2-2; D not certain. Per the germline V gene, CDR1 is KGHDR and CDR2 is SFDVKD. V gave up 10 bases and J gave up 0 bases, with 11 bases separating them. CDR3 length: 14 amino acids. The CDR3 reads CATSGPSNTGELFF. The CDR3 DNA reads as TGTGCCACTTCAGGACCCTCGAACACCGGGGAGCTGTTTTTT.

The chain uses TRBV7-2 and TRBJ1-1; 10 bases line up with TRBD1. The CDR3 loop spans 15 amino acids. J gave up 5 bases and V 3 bases, and 6 bases lay outside the gene matches. Germline V gene lookup returns CDR1 SGHTA and CDR2 FQGNSA. The CDR3 region is CASSFGGTGDTEAFF. The CDR3 coding sequence is TGTGCCAGCAGCTTTGGGGGGACAGGGGATACTGAAGCTTTCTTT.

This clonotype was picked up many times. The chain is built from TRBV5-1 and TRBJ2-1; D perhaps matches TRBD1 (6 bases). The V and J ends lost 7 bases and 6 bases respectively, with 11 bases between them. The CDR3 totals 12 residues. From germline, CDR1 is SGHRS and CDR2 YFSETQ. CDR3 coding DNA: TGCGCCAGCGGGGACACCTCCAATGAGCAGTTCTTC. The encoded protein is CASGDTSNEQFF. Full variable domain (remainder filled in from reference TRBV5-1 and TRBJ2-1): KAGVTQTPRYLIKTRGQQVTLSCSPISGHRSVSWYQQTPGQGLQFLFEYFSETQRNKGNFPGRFSGRQFSNSRSEMNVSTLELGDSALYLCASGDTSNEQFFGPGTRLTVL.

This clonotype was seen many times. The chain links TRBV5-4 to TRBJ2-1; D tentatively reads TRBD1 or TRBD2 (5 bases each). Per the germline V gene, CDR1 is SGHNT and CDR2 is YYREEE (reference sequence). CDR3 length: 13 residues. V was pared by 4 bases and J by 5 bases, with 10 bases between. CDR3 residues: CASSRDLNNEQFF. The CDR3 nucleotides read TGTGCCAGCAGCAGGGACCTCAACAATGAGCAGTTCTTC.

This clonotype was seen many times. The chain's CDR3 is CAISVGARLATGELFF. Written as DNA, the CDR3 is TGTGCCATCAGTGTAGGGGCGAGACTAGCCACCGGGGAGCTGTTTTTT. The chain has TRBV10-3 and TRBJ2-2, with 7 bases that match TRBD2. This CDR3 region has 16 residues. After removal of 4 bases from V and 4 bases from J, the junction contained 9 bases not matched to a gene. In germline, CDR1 is ENHRY, CDR2 SYGVKD.

This clonotype was recorded many times. This rearrangement joins TRBV18 to TRBJ2-7; 7 bases align to TRBD2. Germline-derived CDR1 and CDR2 are KGHSH and LQKENI. CDR3 length: 12 amino acids. J lost 7 bases, V lost 3 bases, and 3 bases had no gene match. Here the CDR3 DNA reads TGTGCCAGCTCACCTGTAGCGGGTGAGCAGTACTTC. Its protein product is CASSPVAGEQYF.

V gene TRBV3-1 combines with J gene TRBJ2-3; D gene ambiguous. Trimming pared 0 bases from V and 6 bases from J, leaving 13 bases between. The germline CDR1 and CDR2 sequences are LGHDT and YNNKEL (reference sequence). This CDR3 is 15 amino acids long. DNA for the CDR3: TGTGCCAGCAGCCAAGAGACGTCGCGTTCCGATACGCAGTATTTT. Translated: CASSQETSRSDTQYF.

The V gene is TRBV12-3 or TRBV12-4, the J gene TRBJ2-7; the match to TRBD2 covers 8 bases. Trimming cost V 6 bases and J 4 bases; bases outside gene matches: 5. The CDR3 is 13 residues long. CDR3 sequence reads: CASSQERGYEQYF. The CDR3 DNA reads as TGTGCCAGCAGCCAAGAGCGGGGGTACGAGCAGTACTTC.

This clonotype was detected ten times or more. This chain connects TRBV2 to TRBJ1-5, with D tentatively TRBD1 (6 bases). V lost 6 bases to trimming and J lost 4 bases, with 10 bases between them. This CDR3 spans 13 amino acids. Germline V lookup: CDR1 SNHLY, CDR2 FYNNEI. As DNA, the CDR3 is TGTGCCAGCAGGCCTACAGGGAATCAGCCCCAGCATTTT. Residues: CASRPTGNQPQHF.

This rearrangement joins TRBV5-5 to TRBJ1-6; D not resolved. CDR1 is SGHKS and CDR2 is YYEKEE in the germline V gene (reference sequence). The CDR3 is 15 amino acids. Trimming left V 2 bases short and J 0 bases short, with 6 bases between. DNA for the CDR3: TGTGCCAGCAGCTTTACTCGCTCCTATAATTCACCCCTCCACTTT. As protein: CASSFTRSYNSPLHF.

This clonotype came up many times. The chain recombines TRBV20-1 with TRBJ2-3; D uncertain. Germline CDR1 reads DFQATT; CDR2 reads SNEGSKA (reference sequence). Between the trimmed V and J ends, which lost 6 bases and 6 bases, there was a span of 10 bases. The CDR3 runs 11 residues. This CDR3 reads CSATIADTQYF. CDR3 sequence (DNA): TGCAGTGCAACTATAGCCGATACGCAGTATTTT.

Regarding this clonotype: With a much larger clone just one base away, this may be a read error. The chain has TRBV12-3 or TRBV12-4 and TRBJ2-3; D call uncertain. Trimming stripped 7 bases from V and 2 bases from J, with 7 bases between. The CDR3 is 12 residues long. CDR3 DNA: TGTGCCAGCACGAGGATCACAGATACGCAGTATTTT. Protein: CASTRITDTQYF.

This chain joins TRBV20-1 and TRBJ2-1; 8 nucleotides line up with TRBD2. The CDR3 is 14 amino acids. After removal of 5 bases from V and 4 bases from J, the junction contained 7 bases not matched to a gene. Germline CDR1 is DFQATT and CDR2 is SNEGSKA (reference sequence). This chain's CDR3 is CSAPTSGLYNEQFF. The CDR3, as DNA: TGCAGTGCTCCTACTAGCGGTTTATACAATGAGCAGTTCTTC.

A few counts support this clonotype. The chain employs TRBV7-9 and TRBJ2-3; D uncertain. CDR1 is SEHNR and CDR2 is FQNEAQ in the germline V gene (reference sequence). The CDR3 loop spans 15 amino acids. Trimming removed 1 base at V and 0 bases at J, with 8 bases between. Here the CDR3 DNA reads TGTGCCAGCAGCTTAGAACTCCTAAGCACAGATACGCAGTATTTT. Encoded protein: CASSLELLSTDTQYF.

This clonotype was seen a handful of times. The chain has TRBV2 and TRBJ1-2, with 8 positions matching TRBD1. The germline V gene has CDR1 SNHLY and CDR2 FYNNEI. The CDR3 totals 13 residues. Unmatched junction bases numbered 7, after V lost 8 bases and J lost 5 bases. CDR3 in DNA: TGTGCCAGCTCAGGGGGCCGCGGGTATGGCTACACCTTC. Its translation is CASSGGRGYGYTF.

This clonotype appeared many times. This chain uses TRBV12-3 or TRBV12-4 with TRBJ1-1; TRBD1 matches 8 bases. The V segment lost 7 bases and the J segment 1 base; nucleotides outside the gene matches: 8. The CDR3 length is 15 residues. CDR3 DNA sequence: TGTGCCAGCACTCCAGGGGGCGTTCGGAACACTGAAGCTTTCTTT. This codes for CASTPGGVRNTEAFF.